The clone carrying this T cell receptor beta chain was seen repeatedly, ten times or more. Its antigen is unidentified. Unique molecular identifiers were used to barcode this TCRbeta library. TCRdb redid the calling of the PCR reads with MiXCR, one entry per CDR3 protein. Of fewer than 35,000 distinct CDR3 sequences listed, nearly 6.5% are singletons. Germline V gene data show CDR1 as SGHRS and CDR2 as YFSETQ. V lost 0 bases to trimming and J lost 6 bases, with 16 bases between them. The CDR3 spans 15 residues. The data originate from a study of T-cell reconstitution after alpha-beta-depleted transplantation in children. Notes on the study in general: Expanded clones from the graft, numbering several hundred, reportedly supplied alpha-beta T cells about two months after transplant. Some patients' high day-60 TCRbeta diversity was attributed to recipient cells surviving conditioning. T-cell numbers and diversity one year post-transplant derived largely from freshly generated T cells.

The source material was peripheral blood, sampled 60 days after TCRalphabeta/CD19-depleted stem cell transplant. The clonotype was recovered from a child younger than two who had a stem cell transplant for acute myeloid leukemia, so the T cells may come from the graft donor. This chain links TRBV5-1 with TRBJ2-7; D unclear. The CDR3 protein is CASSLAITGGREQYF. In nucleotides, the CDR3 is TGCGCCAGCAGCTTGGCCATCACCGGTGGGCGCGAGCAGTACTTC.